This T cell receptor (beta chain) was observed in a study of blood T cell repertoires in COVID-19. Overall study context: Sites in the United States, Italy and Spain provided acute and convalescent COVID-19 samples. From T cells, B-cell-depleted T cells, or PBMCs came the material, which was cDNA or gDNA.

Authors' processing steps: How many nucleated cells were present was estimated from reference gene primer amplification. The data were produced by immunoSEQ multiplex PCR, yet TCRdb's version contains in-frame clones alone and is incomplete. The DNA gave D and trimming, while V, J and clone size come from that table. The top ten clones hold roughly 19% of a sample with under 130,000 clones, approximately 76% of them seen once. The TCR comes from a woman in her 70s with acute or convalescent COVID-19. The sequencing input was peripheral blood.

CDR3 DNA: TGTGCCAGCAGCCGCTTCAATGGAGGGCCCCAGCATTTT. Translated: CASSRFNGGPQHF. This rearrangement joins TRBV16 to TRBJ1-5; D is unresolved. Germline V CDR1 and CDR2: KGHSY, FQNENV. The CDR3 is made up of 13 amino acids. V lost 4 bases and J 9 bases, leaving 13 bases between the germline ends.